This T cell receptor (beta chain) emerged from a study of radiotherapy plus CTLA-4 blockade in lung cancer. Using immunoSEQ multiplex PCR, the repertoire was profiled, and TCRdb retains in-frame clones only, with some absent. The sample has approximately 28,000 clones, around 79% seen once. The length of the CDR3 is 15 residues. V lost 2 bases and J lost 0, with 9 bases in between. Germline CDR1 reads MNHNS; CDR2 reads SASEGT. Turning to this clone: Its target is not known.

Study-wide results and caveats: How blood T cell clones changed early, along with interferon-beta, reportedly forecast response best.

The chain couples TRBV6-1 to TRBJ2-3; TRBD1 or TRBD2 may be the D gene (5 bases each). Sample: peripheral blood, taken from a patient treated with radiotherapy plus ipilimumab. The origin of this receptor is a human donor with non-small cell lung cancer who had stable disease on radiotherapy plus ipilimumab. CDR3 nucleotides: TGTGCCAGCAGTGAAACGGGGCTTAGCACAGATACGCAGTATTTT. Translation: CASSETGLSTDTQYF.